This is a list of T cell receptor beta chains from one sample in a study of T cell responses to AZD1222 COVID-19 vaccine. The repertoire was sequenced with immunoSEQ multiplex PCR; TCRdb's copy has only in-frame clones and lacks some. The sample records around 140,000 clones, 92% being singletons. The sequencing here drew on peripheral blood, taken on day 0 of AZD1222 vaccination. The origin of the receptors is an adult in good health. The CDR3 runs from the conserved cysteine through the conserved F or W. Each record gives: J gene, V gene, D gene, clone size, CDR3 DNA, CDR3 protein. D genes are given only for firm matches. Rows give clone size only sometimes, using once, few, many, or a class for an expanded clone.

J gene: TRBJ2-7; V gene: TRBV7-8; D gene: TRBD2; clone size: -; CDR3 DNA: TGTGCCAGCAGCTCTCCGAGTAGCGGGAGCACCTACGAGCAGTACTTC; CDR3 protein: CASSSPSSGSTYEQYF
J gene: TRBJ2-5; V gene: TRBV13; D gene: TRBD2; clone size: -; CDR3 DNA: TGTGCCAGCAGCTCCATGACTAGCGGGATGCCCCAGTACTTC; CDR3 protein: CASSSMTSGMPQYF
J gene: TRBJ2-1; V gene: TRBV5-4; D gene: -; clone size: -; CDR3 DNA: TGTGCCAGCAGCTTAAGGCAGGGTAGGGATGAGCAGTTCTTC; CDR3 protein: CASSLRQGRDEQFF
J gene: TRBJ1-2; V gene: TRBV18; D gene: -; clone size: once; CDR3 DNA: TGTGCCAGCTCACCACCGGGAGGGCGGGGCCCCTCTGGCTACACCTTC; CDR3 protein: CASSPPGGRGPSGYTF
J gene: TRBJ1-1; V gene: TRBV27; D gene: TRBD1; clone size: -; CDR3 DNA: TGTGCCAGCAGTTTGACTTCCACACATTATACGACAGGGAGGAACACTGAAGCTTTCTTT; CDR3 protein: CASSLTSTHYTTGRNTEAFF
J gene: TRBJ2-5; V gene: TRBV10-3; D gene: -; clone size: once; CDR3 DNA: TGTGCCATTCTGGCCGGGACGGAAGAGACCCAGTACTTC; CDR3 protein: CAILAGTEETQYF
J gene: TRBJ2-7; V gene: TRBV7-2; D gene: -; clone size: once; CDR3 DNA: TGTGCCAGCAGCCCCCGACCAGGCCTACCGAACGAGCAGTACTTC; CDR3 protein: CASSPRPGLPNEQYF
J gene: TRBJ1-1; V gene: TRBV30; D gene: -; clone size: -; CDR3 DNA: TGTGCCTGGAGTCCTGGGGACGCCGCAGAAGCTTTCTTT; CDR3 protein: CAWSPGDAAEAFF
J gene: TRBJ2-7; V gene: TRBV6-1; D gene: TRBD2; clone size: -; CDR3 DNA: TGTGCCAGCAGGCGGGGCGGGAGTGAGTACGAGCAGTACTTC; CDR3 protein: CASRRGGSEYEQYF
J gene: TRBJ2-7; V gene: TRBV10-1; D gene: -; clone size: -; CDR3 DNA: TGCGCCAGCAGCACAAACAGGGGAGGTTCGAGTGAGCAGTACTTC; CDR3 protein: CASSTNRGGSSEQYF
J gene: TRBJ2-4; V gene: TRBV11-1; D gene: TRBD1; clone size: -; CDR3 DNA: TGTGCCAGCAGCTCGACAGGGGGCTATGGGAACATTCAGTACTTC; CDR3 protein: CASSSTGGYGNIQYF
J gene: TRBJ1-5; V gene: TRBV10-3; D gene: -; clone size: -; CDR3 DNA: TGTGCCATCAGTTATGGCTCCGATCAGCCCCAGCATTTT; CDR3 protein: CAISYGSDQPQHF
J gene: TRBJ1-1; V gene: TRBV14; D gene: -; clone size: -; CDR3 DNA: TGTGCCAGCAGGTCGGACAGCCTGAACACTGAAGCTTTCTTT; CDR3 protein: CASRSDSLNTEAFF
J gene: TRBJ2-7; V gene: TRBV4-2; D gene: TRBD1; clone size: -; CDR3 DNA: TGTGCCAGCCAAAGGAACGGACAGGGTGAATACGAGCAGTACTTC; CDR3 protein: CASQRNGQGEYEQYF
J gene: TRBJ2-7; V gene: TRBV3-1/TRBV3-2; D gene: -; clone size: -; CDR3 DNA: TGTGCCAGCAGCTCACAGGGGAGGGGCGAGCAGTACTTC; CDR3 protein: CASSSQGRGEQYF
J gene: TRBJ2-5; V gene: TRBV9; D gene: TRBD2; clone size: -; CDR3 DNA: TGTGCCAGCAGCGTAGGTGTGACTAGCGGGAGGGCGGTGGAGACCCAGTACTTC; CDR3 protein: CASSVGVTSGRAVETQYF
J gene: TRBJ2-1; V gene: TRBV29-1; D gene: TRBD2; clone size: -; CDR3 DNA: TGCAGCGTGGGGACTAGCGGGTTCTCCTACAATGAGCAGTTCTTC; CDR3 protein: CSVGTSGFSYNEQFF
J gene: TRBJ2-2; V gene: TRBV7-6; D gene: TRBD2; clone size: once; CDR3 DNA: TGTGCCAGCAGCACCCCCAGCGGGAGGGCCGGGGAGCTGTTTTTT; CDR3 protein: CASSTPSGRAGELFF
J gene: TRBJ2-5; V gene: TRBV29-1; D gene: -; clone size: few; CDR3 DNA: TGCAGCGTTGATGGGCTAAGGGAGACCCAGTACTTC; CDR3 protein: CSVDGLRETQYF
J gene: TRBJ2-2; V gene: TRBV6-2/TRBV6-3; D gene: -; clone size: -; CDR3 DNA: TGTGCCAGCAGTTACCGGACCCCCAGCACCGGGGAGCTGTTTTTT; CDR3 protein: CASSYRTPSTGELFF
J gene: TRBJ1-1; V gene: TRBV23-1; D gene: -; clone size: -; CDR3 DNA: TGCGCCAGCAGTCAATACCTGGAGGGCCCTGGGGCTCCGAACACTGAAGCTTTCTTT; CDR3 protein: CASSQYLEGPGAPNTEAFF
J gene: TRBJ2-3; V gene: TRBV15; D gene: -; clone size: -; CDR3 DNA: TGTGCCACCAGCAGAGATCTGGTTACGTCTGGCACAGATACGCAGTATTTT; CDR3 protein: CATSRDLVTSGTDTQYF
J gene: TRBJ2-3; V gene: TRBV5-1; D gene: -; clone size: -; CDR3 DNA: TGCGCCAGCAGCTTAACAGGGAGGATGAATACGCAGTATTTT; CDR3 protein: CASSLTGRMNTQYF
J gene: TRBJ2-1; V gene: TRBV11-3; D gene: -; clone size: -; CDR3 DNA: TGTGCCAGCAGCTTAAACAGGCTTAATGAGCAGTTCTTC; CDR3 protein: CASSLNRLNEQFF
J gene: TRBJ1-5; V gene: TRBV28; D gene: -; clone size: -; CDR3 DNA: TGTGCCTCAGGGACGGCCGTCGAGCCCCAGCATTTT; CDR3 protein: CASGTAVEPQHF
J gene: TRBJ2-1; V gene: TRBV25-1; D gene: -; clone size: -; CDR3 DNA: TGTGCCAGCAATGGAGCCGATCCCAGCCCAAATGAGCAGTTCTTC; CDR3 protein: CASNGADPSPNEQFF
J gene: TRBJ2-7; V gene: TRBV3-1/TRBV3-2; D gene: -; clone size: -; CDR3 DNA: TGTGCCAGCAGCCTAGGGGTGCGGGACACCTACGAGCAGTACTTC; CDR3 protein: CASSLGVRDTYEQYF
J gene: TRBJ1-1; V gene: TRBV19; D gene: -; clone size: -; CDR3 DNA: TGTGCCAGTAATTGGAGGACAACCAATGAAGCTTTCTTT; CDR3 protein: CASNWRTTNEAFF
J gene: TRBJ2-7; V gene: TRBV7-8; D gene: TRBD2; clone size: -; CDR3 DNA: TGTGCCAGCAGCTCTAGCGGGAACAACGAGCAGTACTTC; CDR3 protein: CASSSSGNNEQYF
J gene: TRBJ2-1; V gene: TRBV9; D gene: TRBD2; clone size: once; CDR3 DNA: TGTGCCAGCAGCGTTGACCCCGGGACTAGTCTCTACAATGAGCAGTTCTTC; CDR3 protein: CASSVDPGTSLYNEQFF
J gene: TRBJ1-2; V gene: TRBV7-8; D gene: TRBD1; clone size: -; CDR3 DNA: TGTGCCAGCAGCTCAGACAGGGATCGGGGCTACACCTTC; CDR3 protein: CASSSDRDRGYTF
J gene: TRBJ2-1; V gene: TRBV5-8; D gene: TRBD2; clone size: -; CDR3 DNA: TGTGCCAGCAGCTTCCTACTAGCGGGAGGGCTGGTTGAGCAGTTCTTC; CDR3 protein: CASSFLLAGGLVEQFF
J gene: TRBJ2-7; V gene: TRBV28; D gene: -; clone size: -; CDR3 DNA: TGTGCCAGCATATCGGCACACCCCTACGAGCAGTACTTC; CDR3 protein: CASISAHPYEQYF
J gene: TRBJ1-1; V gene: TRBV30; D gene: TRBD1; clone size: -; CDR3 DNA: TGTGCCTGGAGTCGGACAGGGAACACTGAAGCTTTCTTT; CDR3 protein: CAWSRTGNTEAFF
J gene: TRBJ1-2; V gene: TRBV5-1; D gene: -; clone size: -; CDR3 DNA: TGCGCCAGCAGCTTGGCCAAGAGAGCTAACTATGGCTACACCTTC; CDR3 protein: CASSLAKRANYGYTF
J gene: TRBJ1-4; V gene: TRBV15; D gene: -; clone size: -; CDR3 DNA: TGTGCCACCAGCAGACCGGACGGTGAAAAACTGTTTTTT; CDR3 protein: CATSRPDGEKLFF
J gene: TRBJ1-2; V gene: TRBV6-4; D gene: -; clone size: -; CDR3 DNA: TGTGCCAGCAGTGACTCCACCGCAGGGGCCTATGGCTACACCTTC; CDR3 protein: CASSDSTAGAYGYTF
J gene: TRBJ2-1; V gene: TRBV7-9; D gene: -; clone size: -; CDR3 DNA: TGTGCCAGCAGTAGGACCGCGAGCTCCTACAATGAGCAGTTCTTC; CDR3 protein: CASSRTASSYNEQFF
J gene: TRBJ2-2; V gene: TRBV10-3; D gene: TRBD1; clone size: -; CDR3 DNA: TGTGCCATCAGTTCCACGGGTACAGGGGGCACGAACACCGGGGAGCTGTTTTTT; CDR3 protein: CAISSTGTGGTNTGELFF
J gene: TRBJ2-3; V gene: TRBV2; D gene: -; clone size: -; CDR3 DNA: TGTGCCAGCAACCAGGACAGCCATGGCACAGATACGCAGTATTTT; CDR3 protein: CASNQDSHGTDTQYF
J gene: TRBJ2-7; V gene: TRBV11-2; D gene: -; clone size: -; CDR3 DNA: TGTGCCAGCAGCTTAGCCCTTGCGGGACCACTCTACGAGCAGTACTTC; CDR3 protein: CASSLALAGPLYEQYF
J gene: TRBJ2-7; V gene: TRBV5-4; D gene: -; clone size: -; CDR3 DNA: TGTGCCAGCAGCGGCGCAGGGGCCCTCGACGAGCAGTACTTC; CDR3 protein: CASSGAGALDEQYF
J gene: TRBJ1-5; V gene: TRBV12-5; D gene: -; clone size: -; CDR3 DNA: TGTGCTAGTGGTTTGTCAAAGGGTCAGCCCCAGCATTTT; CDR3 protein: CASGLSKGQPQHF
J gene: TRBJ2-1; V gene: TRBV19; D gene: -; clone size: -; CDR3 DNA: TGTGCCAGTAGTTCTCAGACCCCCGGACCATACAATGAGCAGTTCTTC; CDR3 protein: CASSSQTPGPYNEQFF
J gene: TRBJ2-5; V gene: TRBV29-1; D gene: TRBD1; clone size: once; CDR3 DNA: TGCAGCGTGGCGGGACAGGGGGTTCAGACCCAGTACTTC; CDR3 protein: CSVAGQGVQTQYF
J gene: TRBJ2-7; V gene: TRBV9; D gene: TRBD1; clone size: -; CDR3 DNA: TGTGCCAGCAGCCCTTCAGGGGGCATCGGGTACGAGCAGTACTTC; CDR3 protein: CASSPSGGIGYEQYF
J gene: TRBJ1-4; V gene: TRBV11-2; D gene: TRBD1; clone size: -; CDR3 DNA: TGTGCCAGCAGCTTTTGGACAGGGGACGAAAAACTGTTTTTT; CDR3 protein: CASSFWTGDEKLFF
J gene: TRBJ2-7; V gene: TRBV7-9; D gene: -; clone size: -; CDR3 DNA: TGTGCCAGCAGCTCGGGACACTCAAAGCAGTACTTC; CDR3 protein: CASSSGHSKQYF
J gene: TRBJ2-7; V gene: TRBV6-2/TRBV6-3; D gene: TRBD1; clone size: -; CDR3 DNA: TGTGCCAGCAGTTATGAGACAGGGGGATACTCCTACGAGCAGTACTTC; CDR3 protein: CASSYETGGYSYEQYF
J gene: TRBJ2-1; V gene: TRBV6-2/TRBV6-3; D gene: TRBD2; clone size: once; CDR3 DNA: TGTGCCAGCAGTTACCTTTTACTAGCGGGTCTTTCCTACAATGAGCAGTTCTTC; CDR3 protein: CASSYLLLAGLSYNEQFF
J gene: TRBJ1-2; V gene: TRBV9; D gene: -; clone size: -; CDR3 DNA: TGTGCCAGCAGCGCCAACCCGTGGGGCGGCTACACCTTC; CDR3 protein: CASSANPWGGYTF
J gene: TRBJ1-4; V gene: TRBV28; D gene: TRBD1; clone size: -; CDR3 DNA: TGTGCCAGCAGTTTGGGACAGGGAAGCTCTGGTGAAAAACTGTTTTTT; CDR3 protein: CASSLGQGSSGEKLFF
J gene: TRBJ1-2; V gene: TRBV5-1; D gene: TRBD1; clone size: -; CDR3 DNA: TGCGCCAGCAGCTTGGTCCAACAGGGGAACTATGGCTACACCTTC; CDR3 protein: CASSLVQQGNYGYTF
J gene: TRBJ1-1; V gene: TRBV9; D gene: -; clone size: few; CDR3 DNA: TGTGCCAGCAGCGAAGGGACACTTGGTAACACTGAAGCTTTCTTT; CDR3 protein: CASSEGTLGNTEAFF
J gene: TRBJ2-7; V gene: TRBV4-3; D gene: -; clone size: once; CDR3 DNA: TGCGCCAGCAGCCAAGAAGTTGGAGGGTACGAGCAGTACTTC; CDR3 protein: CASSQEVGGYEQYF
J gene: TRBJ1-6; V gene: TRBV6-5; D gene: -; clone size: -; CDR3 DNA: TGTGCCACTAAACTCTCCGCGCCACCCCTCCACTTT; CDR3 protein: CATKLSAPPLHF
J gene: TRBJ1-2; V gene: TRBV28; D gene: -; clone size: -; CDR3 DNA: TGTGCCAGCACCATCTCAAGACAGGCCGTTTACACCTTC; CDR3 protein: CASTISRQAVYTF
J gene: TRBJ1-5; V gene: TRBV10-3; D gene: TRBD1; clone size: once; CDR3 DNA: TGTGCCATCAGCCATGGGACAGACAATCAGCCCCAGCATTTT; CDR3 protein: CAISHGTDNQPQHF
J gene: TRBJ1-2; V gene: TRBV2; D gene: -; clone size: -; CDR3 DNA: TGTGCCAGCAGTGAATCCCCTATCTATGGCTACACCTTC; CDR3 protein: CASSESPIYGYTF